This T cell receptor beta chain was documented in a study of CD8 T cells in ankylosing spondylitis. Broader study findings: There were earlier reports of some motif variants in reactive arthritis synovial fluid and blood. The study identified a TCR beta motif of 7 or 8 highly homologous variants that appeared characteristic of ankylosing spondylitis blood.

Trimming shortened V by 3 bases and J by 4 bases, and 12 bases separated the two germline ends. CDR3 length: 15 residues. Germline V gene lookup returns CDR1 LGHDT and CDR2 YNNKEL (reference sequence). This clonotype was seen only a few times. Its antigen is unknown. MiXCR, run by TCRdb on the 5' RACE reads, gives a single entry per CDR3 protein. The sample includes over 600,000 distinct CDR3 sequences, roughly 19% seen only once; the top ten take under 20%. The source is a male donor with ankylosing spondylitis. The sequenced material came from blood, either unsorted or a sorted T cell fraction (not recorded which). The genes are TRBV3-1 and TRBJ2-2; no clear D. The CDR3 protein is CASSHGMTPTGELFF. The CDR3 region has the DNA TGTGCCAGCAGCCATGGGATGACCCCCACCGGGGAGCTGTTTTTT.